A selection of T cell receptor beta chains follows, all from one sample in a study of shared clonotypes between healthy human individuals. Method: immunoSEQ multiplex PCR; TCRdb's copy keeps in-frame clones and lacks some. This table has under 2.5 million clones, 92% appearing once. The sample was naive CD4+ T cells from PBMCs. These receptors were obtained from a young man in good health. Some clones in this sample may be carry-over from other donors' samples. CDR3s include the opening cysteine and the closing phenylalanine or tryptophan. Fields, in order: D gene, V gene, CDR3 length, clone size, J gene, CDR3 DNA, CDR3 protein. The D gene is left open where the match is weak. The size of a clone is reported for some rows only, either as once, few or many, or as a class for expanded clones.

d_gene: .
v_gene: TRBV2
len: 12
abundance: .
j_gene: TRBJ2-5
CDR3nt: TGTGCCAGCAGGGGACCCCAAGAGACCCAGTACTTC
CDR3aa: CASRGPQETQYF

d_gene: .
v_gene: TRBV4-2
len: 14
abundance: .
j_gene: TRBJ2-1
CDR3nt: TGTGCCAGCAGCCTGCGCCGGGGAGACAATGAGCAGTTCTTC
CDR3aa: CASSLRRGDNEQFF

d_gene: .
v_gene: TRBV18
len: 14
abundance: .
j_gene: TRBJ2-5
CDR3nt: TGTGCCAGCTCACCACAGGGACCCCAAGAGACCCAGTACTTC
CDR3aa: CASSPQGPQETQYF

d_gene: TRBD1
v_gene: TRBV29-1
len: 15
abundance: once
j_gene: TRBJ1-1
CDR3nt: TGCAGCGTTGAAAGGGTAAAGGGGGCAGGTACTGAAGCTTTCTTT
CDR3aa: CSVERVKGAGTEAFF

d_gene: TRBD2
v_gene: TRBV6-6
len: 15
abundance: once
j_gene: TRBJ2-5
CDR3nt: TGTGCCAGCAGTTACTCGACTCTAGCGGGAGAGACCCAGTACTTC
CDR3aa: CASSYSTLAGETQYF

d_gene: .
v_gene: TRBV18
len: 14
abundance: .
j_gene: TRBJ1-5
CDR3nt: TGTGCCAGCTCACGAGTGGCCTCCAATCAGCCCCAGCATTTT
CDR3aa: CASSRVASNQPQHF

d_gene: .
v_gene: TRBV6-5
len: 12
abundance: .
j_gene: TRBJ2-1
CDR3nt: TGTGCCAGCGTTTCCTCCTACAATGAGCAGTTCTTC
CDR3aa: CASVSSYNEQFF

d_gene: .
v_gene: TRBV5-1
len: 14
abundance: .
j_gene: TRBJ2-7
CDR3nt: TGCGCCAGCAGCTTGGGGCAGGGCGGGAACGAGCAGTACTTC
CDR3aa: CASSLGQGGNEQYF

d_gene: .
v_gene: TRBV30
len: 10
abundance: .
j_gene: TRBJ2-3
CDR3nt: TGTGCCTGGAGTGTTGATACGCAGTATTTT
CDR3aa: CAWSVDTQYF

d_gene: .
v_gene: TRBV30
len: 12
abundance: .
j_gene: TRBJ2-3
CDR3nt: TGTGCCTGGGCTGGTGGCACAGATACGCAGTATTTT
CDR3aa: CAWAGGTDTQYF

d_gene: TRBD1
v_gene: TRBV2
len: 14
abundance: .
j_gene: TRBJ2-7
CDR3nt: TGTGCCAGCAGTGATCAGGGGGCCCTATACGAGCAGTACTTC
CDR3aa: CASSDQGALYEQYF

d_gene: .
v_gene: TRBV4-2
len: 15
abundance: .
j_gene: TRBJ2-3
CDR3nt: TGTGCCAGCAGCCAAGCCAGGGCTAACACAGATACGCAGTATTTT
CDR3aa: CASSQARANTDTQYF

d_gene: TRBD2
v_gene: TRBV6-4
len: 15
abundance: once
j_gene: TRBJ2-3
CDR3nt: TGTGCCAGCAGTGACATAGCGGGAGAGGAAACAACGCAGTATTTT
CDR3aa: CASSDIAGEETTQYF

d_gene: .
v_gene: TRBV30
len: 13
abundance: .
j_gene: TRBJ1-5
CDR3nt: TGTGCCTGGAGTTACGGATCCGGAGGGCCCCAGCATTTT
CDR3aa: CAWSYGSGGPQHF

d_gene: .
v_gene: TRBV5-1
len: 14
abundance: .
j_gene: TRBJ2-7
CDR3nt: TGCGCCAGCAGCTTGGTAGGAGTAGAGTACGAGCAGTACTTC
CDR3aa: CASSLVGVEYEQYF

d_gene: .
v_gene: TRBV18
len: 15
abundance: once
j_gene: TRBJ1-3
CDR3nt: TGTGCCAGCTCACCATTGTTTCGGGAAGGAAACACCATATATTTT
CDR3aa: CASSPLFREGNTIYF